This T cell receptor (beta chain) was found in a study of CD8+CD57+ T cells in acquired aplastic anemia (dated by TCRdb to the late 2010s). Turning to the overall study: A mean of about 3.2 ug of DNA, ranging from about 0.2 to 27.4 ug, was extracted from sorted CD4+ and CD8+ cells. Mean read counts for healthy donor samples were around 10 million for CD4+ cells and 11 million to 14 million for CD8+ cells. What the study reported, not specific to this receptor: Roughly 30 CD8+ CDR3 sequences were found to be shared between patients and controls, but these sequences appeared to be highly expressed in patients and within the immunodominant clones of the patients. CD8+ Simpson's diversity did not differ significantly between patients and healthy controls (P=0.060).

Profiling of TCR beta VDJ combinations and CDR3 sequences used genomic DNA as the template. An Illumina HiSeq 2000 was the platform used for TCR repertoire sequencing. Regarding the original processing steps: TRBV/TRBJ rearrangement plots, CDR3 size and DJ length profiles, and Simpson's diversity index were used to evaluate the repertoires. The immunodominant clone was defined as the most abundant DNA sequence in deep sequencing data. CDR3 amino acid sequences were screened for sharing across subjects and compared with published repertoires and the VDJdb database. The raw public reads went through TCRdb reprocessing: fastp at Q25, MiXCR clone calling, in-frame beta chains kept. CDR3 protein duplicates are merged, each entry listing the most common genes and DNA. TCRdb, not the authors, supplied the V and J calls. The sample yields 42,000 or so distinct CDR3 sequences; roughly two thirds were counted once. 23% of the sample belongs to the ten largest clones.

Details on this clonotype: Its antigen is still unknown. One base away there is no much larger clone; base qualities are not given.

CDR1 and CDR2 (LNHNV, YYDKDF) derive from the germline V gene (reference sequence). Measured from the cysteine to the phenylalanine, the CDR3 is 16 residues long. The sequence is cut down to CDR3 DNA, 48 bases in frame from base 1. The germline V end is reduced by 2 bases and the J end by 3 bases; junction bases left unmatched: 7. In this study, sorted CD4+ and CD8+ T cells from the blood of healthy subjects and of severe aplastic anemia patients had their TCR repertoires deep-sequenced. Ficoll-Paque density gradient centrifugation was used to isolate peripheral blood mononuclear cells. CD4+ and CD8+ T cells were sorted by FACS or magnetic beads before DNA extraction.

The V and J genes are TRBV15 and TRBJ2-1, and 7 junctional nucleotides match TRBD1. This clonotype was obtained from a human donor in good health, serving as a control. The sample taken for sequencing was sorted CD4+, CD8+, or CD8+CD57+ T cells (not recorded which) from PBMCs. The sequenced DNA is TGTGCCACCAGCAGACCCGGGACAGAGCTCTACAATGAGCAGTTCTTC. The resulting protein is CATSRPGTELYNEQFF. Where the CDR3 stops, the reference TRBV15 and TRBJ2-1 genes take over; the full variable domain is DAMVIQNPRYQVTQFGKPVTLSCSQTLNHNVMYWYQQKSSQAPKLLFHYYDKDFNNEADTPDNFQSRRPNTSFCFLDIRSPGLGDTAMYLCATSRPGTELYNEQFFGPGTRLTVL.